Listed below are T cell receptor beta chains from one sample, sequenced in a study of beta chain features in type 1 diabetes. Sequenced by immunoSEQ multiplex PCR; TCRdb stores in-frame clones only, minus some. The sample has around 710,000 clones, around 12% seen once. The specimen was naive CD4+ T cells from blood. Receptors originate from a young man with type 1 diabetes. CDR3s include the opening cysteine and the closing phenylalanine or tryptophan. The order of the fields is D gene, V gene, clone size, J gene, CDR3 DNA, CDR3 protein. D genes are given only for firm matches. Some rows mark clone size as missing; the rest say once, few, many or name a class of expanded clone.

d_call: -
v_call: TRBV7-9
clone_size: -
j_call: TRBJ1-2
cdr3_nt: TGTGCCAGCAGCCGACAGGAAATTTATGGCTACACCTTC
cdr3_aa: CASSRQEIYGYTF

d_call: -
v_call: TRBV7-2
clone_size: -
j_call: TRBJ1-1
cdr3_nt: TGTGCCAGCAGCTTAGCTGGGGGGTCGAACACTGAAGCTTTCTTT
cdr3_aa: CASSLAGGSNTEAFF

d_call: TRBD2
v_call: TRBV2
clone_size: -
j_call: TRBJ2-1
cdr3_nt: TGTGCCAGCAGTGCCGGGACTAACTACAATGAGCAGTTCTTC
cdr3_aa: CASSAGTNYNEQFF

d_call: TRBD2
v_call: TRBV7-2
clone_size: -
j_call: TRBJ2-3
cdr3_nt: TGTGCCAGCAGACCTGGACTAGCGGGGGTAGGGGCAGATACGCAGTATTTT
cdr3_aa: CASRPGLAGVGADTQYF

d_call: TRBD2
v_call: TRBV30
clone_size: few
j_call: TRBJ2-5
cdr3_nt: TGTGCCTGGAGTCGCAGCAGCGGGGGGGGAGAGACCCAGTACTTC
cdr3_aa: CAWSRSSGGGETQYF

d_call: -
v_call: TRBV2
clone_size: -
j_call: TRBJ1-3
cdr3_nt: TGTGCCAGCAGTGAATTGCAGGGAGGAACCATATATTTT
cdr3_aa: CASSELQGGTIYF

d_call: TRBD1
v_call: TRBV2
clone_size: -
j_call: TRBJ1-5
cdr3_nt: TGTGCCAGCAGTGATAGCGACAGGGGTAATCAGCCCCAGCATTTT
cdr3_aa: CASSDSDRGNQPQHF

d_call: -
v_call: TRBV11-2
clone_size: -
j_call: TRBJ2-7
cdr3_nt: TGTGCCAGCAGCTTAGCGCAGGGCTCCTACGAGCAGTACTTC
cdr3_aa: CASSLAQGSYEQYF

d_call: -
v_call: TRBV7-9
clone_size: -
j_call: TRBJ1-6
cdr3_nt: TGTGCCAGCAGCTTTCAGGGTTCACCCCTCCACTTT
cdr3_aa: CASSFQGSPLHF

d_call: -
v_call: TRBV6-6
clone_size: -
j_call: TRBJ2-4
cdr3_nt: TGTGCCAGCAGCCTCCCCCTAGGGCAGGAAAACATTCAGTACTTC
cdr3_aa: CASSLPLGQENIQYF

d_call: -
v_call: TRBV7-2
clone_size: -
j_call: TRBJ2-3
cdr3_nt: TGTGCCAGCAGCTTAGACGATACGCAGTATTTT
cdr3_aa: CASSLDDTQYF

d_call: -
v_call: TRBV7-2
clone_size: few
j_call: TRBJ2-1
cdr3_nt: TGTGCCAGCAGCTTCAGAAGGATCAATGAGCAGTTCTTC
cdr3_aa: CASSFRRINEQFF

d_call: TRBD1
v_call: TRBV10-3
clone_size: few
j_call: TRBJ1-6
cdr3_nt: TGTGCCATCAGTTGGGGACAGGGCTATAATTCACCCCTCCACTTT
cdr3_aa: CAISWGQGYNSPLHF

d_call: -
v_call: TRBV14
clone_size: -
j_call: TRBJ1-6
cdr3_nt: TGTGCCAGCAGCCTTACCGGGACCGTACCCCTCCACTTT
cdr3_aa: CASSLTGTVPLHF

d_call: -
v_call: TRBV5-1
clone_size: few
j_call: TRBJ2-1
cdr3_nt: TGCGCCAGCAGCTTGGAGGTCAGTAAAAGGGACAATGAGCAGTTCTTC
cdr3_aa: CASSLEVSKRDNEQFF

d_call: TRBD1
v_call: TRBV4-3
clone_size: few
j_call: TRBJ2-4
cdr3_nt: TGCGCCAGCAGCCAAGATATGGGGACAGGGGTAGTCAAAAACATTCAGTACTTC
cdr3_aa: CASSQDMGTGVVKNIQYF

d_call: TRBD1
v_call: TRBV10-3
clone_size: -
j_call: TRBJ2-2
cdr3_nt: TGTGCCACCCTTAAAGACCGGGACAGAATCTCCGGGGAGCTGTTTTTT
cdr3_aa: CATLKDRDRISGELFF

d_call: -
v_call: TRBV18
clone_size: few
j_call: TRBJ1-2
cdr3_nt: TGTGCCAGCTCACCATCACGGGGCGCCAACTATGGCTACACCTTC
cdr3_aa: CASSPSRGANYGYTF

d_call: -
v_call: TRBV30
clone_size: few
j_call: TRBJ2-7
cdr3_nt: TGTGCCTGGAGTCCCGGGGGCCCCTACGAGCAGTACTTC
cdr3_aa: CAWSPGGPYEQYF

d_call: -
v_call: TRBV29-1
clone_size: few
j_call: TRBJ1-1
cdr3_nt: TGCAGCGTTGTGCGGGCCGCGAACACTGAAGCTTTCTTT
cdr3_aa: CSVVRAANTEAFF

d_call: -
v_call: TRBV6-5
clone_size: few
j_call: TRBJ1-2
cdr3_nt: TGTGCCAGCAGTTACTCCTGGGATAACTATGGCTACACCTTC
cdr3_aa: CASSYSWDNYGYTF

d_call: -
v_call: TRBV4-1
clone_size: few
j_call: TRBJ2-1
cdr3_nt: TGCGCCAGCAGCCACGGGCGGAGCTCCTACAATGAGCAGTTCTTC
cdr3_aa: CASSHGRSSYNEQFF

d_call: TRBD1
v_call: TRBV7-9
clone_size: -
j_call: TRBJ2-7
cdr3_nt: TGTGCCAGCAGCCAGGACGGGGACAGGGGGCGCGAGCAGTACTTC
cdr3_aa: CASSQDGDRGREQYF

d_call: TRBD2
v_call: TRBV7-8
clone_size: few
j_call: TRBJ2-3
cdr3_nt: TGTGCCAGCAGCCTCCCGGTCGAGCGGGGGGGCCGGAGGGATACGCAGTATTTT
cdr3_aa: CASSLPVERGGRRDTQYF

d_call: TRBD1
v_call: TRBV7-2
clone_size: few
j_call: TRBJ2-6
cdr3_nt: TGTGCCAGCAGCCCGCAACAGGGGTCGCGCTCTGGGGCCAACGTCCTGACTTTC
cdr3_aa: CASSPQQGSRSGANVLTF

d_call: -
v_call: TRBV4-1
clone_size: few
j_call: TRBJ1-1
cdr3_nt: TGCGCCAGCAGCCAAGACAGGAAGAACACTGAAGCTTTCTTT
cdr3_aa: CASSQDRKNTEAFF

d_call: -
v_call: TRBV4-2
clone_size: -
j_call: TRBJ2-5
cdr3_nt: TGTGCCAGCAGCCAAGGCGTTAGGGAGACCCAGTACTTC
cdr3_aa: CASSQGVRETQYF

d_call: -
v_call: TRBV19
clone_size: -
j_call: TRBJ2-7
cdr3_nt: TGTGCCAGTAGTACGACGGGTAGCTCCTACGAGCAGTACTTC
cdr3_aa: CASSTTGSSYEQYF

d_call: TRBD2
v_call: TRBV28
clone_size: -
j_call: TRBJ2-1
cdr3_nt: TGTGCCAGCAGTTTTAGCGGGGGGGCAATCAATGAGCAGTTCTTC
cdr3_aa: CASSFSGGAINEQFF

d_call: TRBD2
v_call: TRBV2
clone_size: -
j_call: TRBJ2-1
cdr3_nt: TGTGCCAGCTCATTTGGGACTAGGGGGTCCAAAGAGCAGTTCTTC
cdr3_aa: CASSFGTRGSKEQFF

d_call: -
v_call: TRBV5-4
clone_size: -
j_call: TRBJ2-7
cdr3_nt: TGTGCCAGCAGCCGGGACTCCAACTACGAGCAGTACTTC
cdr3_aa: CASSRDSNYEQYF

d_call: -
v_call: TRBV11-3
clone_size: -
j_call: TRBJ2-1
cdr3_nt: TGTGCCAGCAGCCTGGCAGGGGAGGGAGAGCAGTTCTTC
cdr3_aa: CASSLAGEGEQFF

d_call: -
v_call: TRBV30
clone_size: few
j_call: TRBJ1-5
cdr3_nt: TGTGCCTGGAGTCTGCGGAATAATCAGCCCCAGCATTTT
cdr3_aa: CAWSLRNNQPQHF

d_call: TRBD1
v_call: TRBV13
clone_size: -
j_call: TRBJ2-7
cdr3_nt: TGTGCCAGCAGCACACAGGGGGCGGGGATGGGAAAGCAGTACTTC
cdr3_aa: CASSTQGAGMGKQYF

d_call: -
v_call: TRBV5-1
clone_size: few
j_call: TRBJ2-7
cdr3_nt: TGCGCCAGCACCGTTTGGGGCTCATCCGGGACACTGGAGCAGTACTTC
cdr3_aa: CASTVWGSSGTLEQYF

d_call: -
v_call: TRBV14
clone_size: few
j_call: TRBJ1-3
cdr3_nt: TGTGCCAGCAGCCAAGACGGGTACGGAAACACCATATATTTT
cdr3_aa: CASSQDGYGNTIYF

d_call: -
v_call: TRBV6-1
clone_size: few
j_call: TRBJ2-3
cdr3_nt: TGTGCCAGCAGTGAAGGGGGCTCCACAGATACGCAGTATTTT
cdr3_aa: CASSEGGSTDTQYF

d_call: -
v_call: TRBV11-2
clone_size: -
j_call: TRBJ2-6
cdr3_nt: TGTGCCAGCCACAACGGACAGTCTGGGGCCAACGTCCTGACTTTC
cdr3_aa: CASHNGQSGANVLTF

d_call: TRBD1
v_call: TRBV29-1
clone_size: -
j_call: TRBJ2-7
cdr3_nt: TGCAGCGCACAACATAAAAAATGGACGCGGGACAGGGGTCACGAGCAGTACTTC
cdr3_aa: CSAQHKKWTRDRGHEQYF

d_call: -
v_call: TRBV6-5
clone_size: few
j_call: TRBJ1-6
cdr3_nt: TGTGCCAGCAGTTACTCGTTACAGCCAAATTCACCCCTCCACTTT
cdr3_aa: CASSYSLQPNSPLHF

d_call: -
v_call: TRBV27
clone_size: -
j_call: TRBJ1-5
cdr3_nt: TGTGCCAGCAGTTCGCCCGCGGACAGCCTCTTTAGCAATCAGCCCCAGCATTTT
cdr3_aa: CASSSPADSLFSNQPQHF

d_call: -
v_call: TRBV11-3
clone_size: -
j_call: TRBJ2-3
cdr3_nt: TGTGCCAGCAGCTTAGCGAATCGCGGAGATACGCAGTATTTT
cdr3_aa: CASSLANRGDTQYF

d_call: TRBD1
v_call: TRBV7-3
clone_size: -
j_call: TRBJ1-2
cdr3_nt: TGTGCCAGCAGCTTCGACAGGGCGGCTGGCTACACCTTC
cdr3_aa: CASSFDRAAGYTF

d_call: -
v_call: TRBV18
clone_size: few
j_call: TRBJ1-2
cdr3_nt: TGTGCCAGCTCACCAGAGGAGGGGGTTAGCTATGGCTACACCTTC
cdr3_aa: CASSPEEGVSYGYTF

d_call: -
v_call: TRBV4-3
clone_size: few
j_call: TRBJ1-1
cdr3_nt: TGCGCCAGCAGCCGACATGGGGACACTGAAGCTTTCTTT
cdr3_aa: CASSRHGDTEAFF

d_call: TRBD1
v_call: TRBV7-9
clone_size: -
j_call: TRBJ2-7
cdr3_nt: TGTGCCAGCAGCTTTCGAGACAGGGCCTACGAGCAGTACTTC
cdr3_aa: CASSFRDRAYEQYF

d_call: -
v_call: TRBV18
clone_size: -
j_call: TRBJ2-5
cdr3_nt: TGTGCCAGCTCCCTGACAGTACCCCAAGAGACCCAGTACTTC
cdr3_aa: CASSLTVPQETQYF

d_call: -
v_call: TRBV7-9
clone_size: -
j_call: TRBJ2-7
cdr3_nt: TGTGCCAGCAGCTTATCCAGTTGGGAGCAGTACTTC
cdr3_aa: CASSLSSWEQYF

d_call: -
v_call: TRBV7-6
clone_size: few
j_call: TRBJ1-6
cdr3_nt: TGTGCCAGCAGCTTAGTGTCAGTTAGGGATTCACCCCTCCACTTT
cdr3_aa: CASSLVSVRDSPLHF

d_call: TRBD1
v_call: TRBV29-1
clone_size: few
j_call: TRBJ1-2
cdr3_nt: TGCAGCGTTGAACTAGGACAGGGAAGGATAGGAGTTGGCTACACCTTC
cdr3_aa: CSVELGQGRIGVGYTF

d_call: -
v_call: TRBV30
clone_size: few
j_call: TRBJ1-2
cdr3_nt: TGTGCCTGGAGTGTTGGAGGGTCCAATGGCTACACCTTC
cdr3_aa: CAWSVGGSNGYTF

d_call: -
v_call: TRBV7-2
clone_size: few
j_call: TRBJ2-5
cdr3_nt: TGTGCCAGCAGCCCTCGACCCCGGTCGGCCCAGTACTTC
cdr3_aa: CASSPRPRSAQYF

d_call: -
v_call: TRBV5-6
clone_size: few
j_call: TRBJ1-2
cdr3_nt: TGTGCCAGCAGCTTGGCCATCTATGGCTACACCTTC
cdr3_aa: CASSLAIYGYTF

d_call: -
v_call: TRBV29-1
clone_size: -
j_call: TRBJ1-5
cdr3_nt: TGCAGCGTCCGGGCCCAGATCGATCAGCCCCAGCATTTT
cdr3_aa: CSVRAQIDQPQHF

d_call: -
v_call: TRBV5-1
clone_size: -
j_call: TRBJ2-2
cdr3_nt: TGCGCCAGCAGCTTGGAAGGGGGCACCGGGGAGCTGTTTTTT
cdr3_aa: CASSLEGGTGELFF

d_call: -
v_call: TRBV11-1
clone_size: few
j_call: TRBJ1-5
cdr3_nt: TGTGCCAGCAGCCTCGACCGGGGGCAGCCCCAGCATTTT
cdr3_aa: CASSLDRGQPQHF

d_call: -
v_call: TRBV6-5
clone_size: -
j_call: TRBJ1-6
cdr3_nt: TGTGCCAGCAGTTACGGGCGGGACGGCCGTTCACCCCTCCACTTT
cdr3_aa: CASSYGRDGRSPLHF

d_call: -
v_call: TRBV29-1
clone_size: few
j_call: TRBJ2-1
cdr3_nt: TGCAGCGTGGTCGGAAACAATGAGCAGTTCTTC
cdr3_aa: CSVVGNNEQFF

d_call: -
v_call: TRBV9
clone_size: -
j_call: TRBJ1-3
cdr3_nt: TGTGCCAGCAGCGTCCAGGGCCCGAACTCTGGAAACACCATATATTTT
cdr3_aa: CASSVQGPNSGNTIYF